What follows are 10 T cell receptor beta chains derived from one specimen sequenced in a study of early T cells in non-severe SARS-CoV-2 infection. From the 5' RACE reads, TCRdb called clonotypes with MiXCR, one entry per CDR3 protein. The table records 75,000 to 100,000 distinct CDR3 sequences, 16% of them present only once. The specimen was whole blood. The receptors shown here come from an adult who was a healthcare worker with PCR-confirmed SARS-CoV-2 infection or an uninfected control (not recorded which).

The chain employs TRBV2 and TRBJ2-3; D is unresolved. The CDR3 extends over 12 amino acids. Germline CDR1 and CDR2: SNHLY and FYNNEI. The V end was cut by 6 bases, the J end by 2 bases, with 6 bases between. The CDR3 spells CASREHTDTQYF. The CDR3 DNA sequence: TGTGCCAGCAGGGAACACACAGATACGCAGTATTTT.

There are a few counts of this clonotype. This chain joins TRBV10-2 and TRBJ2-1; D remains unclear. Trimming removed 2 bases from V and 6 bases from J, with 8 bases in between. Per the germline V gene, CDR1 is WSHSY and CDR2 is SAAADI. This CDR3 is 13 amino acids long. CDR3 sequence (DNA): TGCGCCAGCAGTGAGACCCTCAGCAATGAGCAGTTCTTC. Translation gives CASSETLSNEQFF.

The CDR3 sequence is CASSSGFSGELFF. For the CDR3, the DNA is TGTGCCAGCAGCTCAGGGTTTTCCGGGGAGCTGTTTTTT. The V gene is TRBV5-6, the J gene TRBJ2-2; D possibly corresponds to TRBD1 (5 bases). The CDR3 has 13 amino acids. Trimming stripped 3 bases from V and 6 bases from J, with 9 bases between. Germline CDR1 is SGHDT and CDR2 is YYEEEE.

This clonotype was picked up a small number of times. The chain uses TRBV29-1 and TRBJ1-2; perhaps TRBD1 as D (5 bases). Trimming took 4 bases from V and 7 from J, leaving 13 bases between them. This CDR3 region has 12 residues. The germline CDR1 and CDR2 sequences are SQVTM and ANQGSEA. This CDR3 reads CSVVGPTGGYTF. DNA for the CDR3: TGCAGCGTTGTGGGACCAACGGGTGGCTACACCTTC. Supplemented by reference TRBV29-1 and TRBJ1-2, the full variable domain reads SAVISQKPSRDICQRGTSLTIQCQVDSQVTMMFWYRQQPGQSLTLIATANQGSEATYESGFVIDKFPISRPNLTFSTLTVSNMSPEDSSIYLCSVVGPTGGYTFGSGTRLTVV.

This chain links TRBV28 with TRBJ2-1; TRBD2 matches at 9 bases. The J segment lost 4 bases and the V segment lost 8 bases, leaving 6 bases of the junction unmatched. The CDR3 covers 14 residues. CDR1 is MDHEN, CDR2 SYDVKM, per germline. The CDR3 DNA sequence: TGTGCCAGCCTCCCTAGCGGGAATTACAATGAGCAGTTCTTC. Translating it yields CASLPSGNYNEQFF.

The V gene is TRBV6-5, the J gene TRBJ2-5; 7 positions agree with TRBD1. V shed 2 bases, J shed 1 base, and the junction held 7 bases outside the gene matches. Germline V lookup: CDR1 MNHEY, CDR2 SVGAGI. The CDR3 length is 16 residues. In nucleotides, the CDR3 is TGTGCCAGCAGTTACACACCAGGACAGGCCCAAGAGACCCAGTACTTC. Protein: CASSYTPGQAQETQYF.

This clonotype was seen only a few times. The chain uses TRBV7-2 and TRBJ1-2; tentative D call: TRBD1 (6 bases). V shed 1 base and J shed 4 bases, with 13 bases lying between them. This CDR3 comprises 15 residues. The germline CDR1 and CDR2 sequences are SGHTA and FQGNSA. Here the CDR3 DNA reads TGTGCCAGCAGCTTAGATCAGGGGACGTTCTATGGCTACACCTTC. This encodes CASSLDQGTFYGYTF.

This clonotype appeared a few times. The chain combines TRBV7-8 with TRBJ2-3; 9 nucleotides line up with TRBD2. With V trimmed by 1 base and J by 0 bases, 11 bases remained unmatched. Per germline, CDR1 SGHVS and CDR2 FQNEAQ. The length of the CDR3 is 19 residues. The CDR3 here is CASSLVIAGDPTSTDTQYF. Here the CDR3 DNA reads TGTGCCAGCAGCTTAGTAATAGCGGGGGACCCCACTAGCACAGATACGCAGTATTTT. Complete variable domain (other parts from reference TRBV7-8 and TRBJ2-3): GAGVSQSPRYKVAKRGQDVALRCDPISGHVSLFWYQQALGQGPEFLTYFQNEAQLDKSGLPSDRFFAERPEGSVSTLKIQRTQQEDSAVYLCASSLVIAGDPTSTDTQYFGPGTRLTVL.

The chain uses TRBV12-3 or TRBV12-4 and TRBJ2-1, with D perhaps matching TRBD1 (6 bases). The V end lost 3 bases, the J end lost 7 bases, and 7 bases lay between the germline ends. This CDR3 comprises 12 residues. The CDR3 is CASSLGANEQFF. The CDR3 DNA sequence: TGTGCCAGCAGTTTGGGGGCAAATGAGCAGTTCTTC.

This clonotype was found a few times. The rearrangement uses TRBV11-2 and TRBJ2-1, with 8 bases lining up with TRBD2. Germline V CDR1 and CDR2: SGHAT, FQNNGV. The CDR3 has 16 residues. J was trimmed by 3 bases and V by 5 bases; bases with no gene match: 9. The CDR3: CASSMGLGFFYNEQFF. The CDR3, as DNA: TGTGCCAGCAGCATGGGACTAGGCTTTTTCTACAATGAGCAGTTCTTC.